This entry concerns a single TCR beta chain. The antigen is undetermined. Trimming left V 0 bases short and J 7 bases short, with 10 bases between. This CDR3 comprises 14 residues. Germline CDR1 and CDR2: PRHDT and FYEKMQ (reference sequence). The data were taken from a study of cytomegalovirus exposure and HLA in healthy donors. Study observations and caveats: In presence/absence analyses, roughly uniform sequencing depth across donors was assumed. With further analysis later on, most CMV-associated TCR beta chains appeared HLA-restricted. A few V segments could not be told apart, such as TRBV6-2 and TRBV6-3, and were left out.

Primers for the PCR totalled 60 Vbeta and 13 Jbeta. Sequenced by immunoSEQ multiplex PCR; TCRdb stores in-frame clones only, minus some. In the table there are roughly 180,000 clones, 79% of which are singletons. J is TRBJ2-1 and V is TRBV13; possible D gene TRBD2, 7 bases. The receptor was isolated from a girl between 10 and 17 years old in good health and CMV-seropositive. Material for sequencing was PBMCs. CDR3 DNA: TGTGCCAGCAGCTTAGGACGGGGGGCGAATGAGCAGTTCTTC. Translated, it gives CASSLGRGANEQFF.